The 13 T cell receptor beta chains presented below share a single source sample, sequenced in a study of T cell repertoires in cytomegalovirus infection. TCRdb re-derived calls from the reads in MiXCR, one entry per CDR3 protein. In the table there are 69,000 or so distinct CDR3 sequences, around 27% of which are singletons. No antigen has been identified for these receptors. This material consisted of CD8+ T cells from cultured PBMCs, taken from culture after CMV antigen stimulation. The receptor source for this set is a human donor in good health (CMV status not recorded). Some clones in this sample may be carry-over from other donors' samples.

The J gene is TRBJ2-7, the V gene TRBV30; TRBD1 matches 8 bases. With V trimmed by 0 bases and J by 3 bases, 4 bases remained unmatched. Germline V gene sequence: CDR1 GTSNPN, CDR2 SVGIG (reference sequence). The CDR3 is 14 amino acids. DNA of the CDR3: TGTGCCTGGAGTGTTGGACAGGGAAGCTACGAGCAGTACTTC. Translating gives CAWSVGQGSYEQYF.

The chain carries TRBV10-3 and TRBJ2-7; TRBD2 matches at 14 bases. Trimming cost V 6 bases and J 10 bases; bases outside gene matches: 8. CDR1 is ENHRY and CDR2 is SYGVKD in the germline V gene. The CDR3 spans 14 residues. The CDR3 coding sequence is TGTGCCATCAGCCAGGGACTAGCGGGAGATGTCCAGTACTTC. This sequence encodes CAISQGLAGDVQYF.

This clonotype was counted between two and nine times. V and J are TRBV11-2 and TRBJ1-5; 7 bases are a match to TRBD1. In germline, CDR1 is SGHAT, CDR2 FQNNGV. V shed 2 bases, J shed 5 bases, and the junction held 6 bases outside the gene matches. This CDR3 has 15 residues. CDR3 sequence (DNA): TGTGCCAGCAGCTTACATTCAGGGGGGGATCAGCCCCAGCATTTT. This translates into CASSLHSGGDQPQHF.

This clonotype was counted ten times or more. The chain uses TRBV7-2 and TRBJ2-2; 12 bases are shared with TRBD2. The CDR3 sequence is 14 residues long. Trimming cost V 4 bases and J 7 bases; bases outside gene matches: 1. The germline V gene has CDR1 SGHTA and CDR2 FQGNSA. The CDR3 is CASSSLAGGGELFF. The CDR3 nucleotides are TGTGCCAGCAGCTCACTAGCGGGAGGCGGGGAGCTGTTTTTT.

This clonotype appeared a single time. The J gene is TRBJ1-1, the V gene TRBV28; D gene unclear. Per germline, CDR1 MDHEN and CDR2 SYDVKM. V shed 1 base and J shed 4 bases, with 10 bases lying between them. The CDR3 has 14 amino acids. The CDR3: CASSLSSRGTEAFF. CDR3 DNA sequence: TGTGCCAGCAGTTTATCAAGCCGGGGCACTGAAGCTTTCTTT.

This clonotype has a count of ten or more. V gene TRBV4-1 combines with J gene TRBJ2-1, with TRBD2 as a possible D gene (7 bases). The CDR3 is 15 residues long. Germline V gene data show CDR1 as MGHRA and CDR2 as YSYEKL. Trimming removed 0 bases at V and 12 bases at J, with 18 bases between. The CDR3: CASSQDTRGAGRQFF. CDR3 in DNA: TGCGCCAGCAGCCAAGATACCCGGGGGGCGGGAAGGCAGTTCTTC.

The genes are TRBV12-3 or TRBV12-4 and TRBJ2-5; the D call may be TRBD1 or TRBD2 (6 bases each). Trimming removed 7 bases from V and 4 bases from J, with 16 bases in between. The CDR3 runs to 14 residues. CDR3 region: CASNVLGGPETQYF. CDR3 bases: TGTGCCAGCAACGTTCTAGGGGGGCCAGAGACCCAGTACTTC.

V gene TRBV6-5 combines with J gene TRBJ2-7, with 7 bases lining up with TRBD1. The ends lost 0 bases at V and 4 bases at J; junction bases unmatched: 6. This CDR3 spans 15 amino acids. Germline CDR1 is MNHEY and CDR2 is SVGAGI. The CDR3 sequence is CASSYSQGGNYEQYF. The CDR3 bases are TGTGCCAGCAGTTACTCGCAAGGGGGCAATTACGAGCAGTACTTC.

This clonotype was observed a few times. This chain connects TRBV11-2 to TRBJ1-1; unclear D gene. The length of the CDR3 is 16 residues. Germline V lookup: CDR1 SGHAT, CDR2 FQNNGV. Deletions cut 6 bases from V and 0 bases from J, with 17 bases between. The CDR3 region is CASSPFISRLNTEAFF. CDR3 in DNA: TGTGCCAGCAGTCCATTTATTAGTCGACTGAACACTGAAGCTTTCTTT.

This clonotype occurred a few times. The V gene is TRBV7-9, the J gene TRBJ2-7, with 7 bases aligning to TRBD2. This CDR3 region has 13 residues. CDR1 is SEHNR and CDR2 is FQNEAQ in the germline V gene (reference sequence). V shed 5 bases and J 3 bases; nucleotides not matched to a gene: 4. CDR3 residues: CASSPPGGYEQYF. The CDR3 region has the DNA TGTGCCAGCAGCCCCCCGGGGGGCTACGAGCAGTACTTC. Together with reference TRBV7-9 and TRBJ2-7, the CDR3 gives the full variable domain: DTGVSQNPRHKITKRGQNVTFRCDPISEHNRLYWYRQTLGQGPEFLTYFQNEAQLEKSRLLSDRFSAERPKGSFSTLEIQRTEQGDSAMYLCASSPPGGYEQYFGPGTRLTVT.

The chain couples TRBV20-1 to TRBJ2-1, with 8 bases that match TRBD2. V lost 2 bases to trimming and J lost 2 bases; unmatched junction nucleotides: 11. The germline V gene has CDR1 DFQATT and CDR2 SNEGSKA (reference sequence). This CDR3 is built from 17 residues. CDR3 nucleotide sequence: TGCAGTGCTAGAACGTTTACGGGAGGGATTACCTACAATGAGCAGTTCTTC. It translates to CSARTFTGGITYNEQFF.

This chain uses TRBV6-5 with TRBJ1-5; 11 bases line up with TRBD1. Germline trimming cut 5 bases from V and 2 bases from J; bases unmatched to any gene: 17. CDR1 is MNHEY, CDR2 SVGAGI, per germline. This CDR3 has 20 amino acids. The CDR3 DNA follows: TGTGCCAGCAGTCCCCGGACAGGGGGCTTACCTATACGTGGCAATCAGCCCCAGCATTTT. Protein product: CASSPRTGGLPIRGNQPQHF.

The rearrangement links TRBV10-2 to TRBJ2-7; 8 bases are shared with TRBD1. Germline CDR1 WSHSY, CDR2 SAAADI. The CDR3 has 16 residues. The J segment lost 1 base and the V segment lost 4 bases, leaving 9 bases of the junction unmatched. The DNA of the CDR3 is TGCGCCAGCAGTGTCTCCCCGGACAGGGCGTCCTACGAGCAGTACTTC. Translating gives CASSVSPDRASYEQYF.